These 18 T cell receptor beta chains share one sample of origin, sequenced in a study of cytomegalovirus exposure and HLA in healthy donors. PCR involved 60 Vbeta and 13 Jbeta primers. Data came from immunoSEQ multiplex PCR; TCRdb stores just in-frame clones and leaves some out. The data hold 220,000 or so clones, with approximately 82% observed a single time. The specimen was PBMCs. The receptor source for this set is a male donor in good health and CMV-seronegative.

The chain employs TRBV15 and TRBJ2-3, with 7 bases that match TRBD1. Germline V lookup: CDR1 LNHNV, CDR2 YYDKDF (reference sequence). The V gene end was trimmed by 6 bases and the J gene end by 1 base; junction bases not matched to a gene: 1. The CDR3 has 13 amino acids. The CDR3 DNA is TGTGCCACCAGGGGACAGCGCACAGATACGCAGTATTTT. This translates into CATRGQRTDTQYF.

This rearrangement joins TRBV28 to TRBJ1-3; maybe TRBD1 (6 bases). CDR1 and CDR2 from the germline V gene are MDHEN and SYDVKM. CDR3 length: 15 amino acids. The V gene lost 6 bases and the J gene lost 0 bases, with 12 bases spanning the gap. The CDR3 spells CASRSQGISGNTIYF. The CDR3 DNA is TGTGCCAGCAGGTCGCAGGGGATCTCTGGAAACACCATATATTTT. Full variable domain (rest looked up from reference TRBV28 and TRBJ1-3): DVKVTQSSRYLVKRTGEKVFLECVQDMDHENMFWYRQDPGLGLRLIYFSYDVKMKEKGDIPEGYSVSREKKERFSLILESASTNQTSMYLCASRSQGISGNTIYFGEGSWLTVV.

The CDR3 DNA sequence: TGTGCCAGCAGTGAAGCGGGGCCTCGGGAAAAACTGTTTTTT. Its translation: CASSEAGPREKLFF. The chain links TRBV2 to TRBJ1-4, with a tentative D call TRBD1 (5 bases). V was trimmed by 0 bases and J by 8 bases, leaving 10 bases between them. The CDR3 contains 14 residues. CDR1 and CDR2 (germline): SNHLY, FYNNEI.

This chain uses TRBV28 with TRBJ2-5; 9 bases line up with TRBD1. The end of the DNA aligns better with TRBJ2-7, so the J call may be wrong. In germline, CDR1 is MDHEN, CDR2 SYDVKM. CDR3 length: 13 residues. The CDR3 is CAARQGGPYEQYF. The CDR3, as DNA: TGTGCCGCCAGACAGGGGGGGCCCTACGAGCAGTACTTC.

V is TRBV7-9 and J is TRBJ2-2; D not resolved. The V gene lost 3 bases and the J gene lost 5 bases, with 7 bases spanning the gap. This CDR3 has 13 amino acids. The V gene's germline CDR1 is SEHNR and CDR2 FQNEAQ (reference sequence). DNA for the CDR3: TGTGCCAGCAGCTTCTCAGGAACCGGGGAGCTGTTTTTT. It specifies CASSFSGTGELFF.

The J gene is TRBJ2-5, the V gene TRBV9, with D hard to call. Germline V lookup: CDR1 SGDLS, CDR2 YYNGEE. Trimming pared 4 bases from V and 1 base from J, leaving 8 bases between. This CDR3 has 13 amino acids. CDR3 bases: TGTGCCAGCAGCCTTATCGGCCAAGAGACCCAGTACTTC. It codes for CASSLIGQETQYF.

The chain combines TRBV6-1 with TRBJ2-3; 14 bases map to TRBD2. The CDR3 runs to 14 residues. V was clipped by 1 base and J by 14 bases; unmatched bases: 5. Germline-derived CDR1 and CDR2 are MNHNS and SASEGT. CDR3: CASSEGLAGGSGYF. CDR3 DNA: TGTGCCAGCAGTGAAGGACTAGCGGGAGGGTCTGGGTATTTT.

The V gene is TRBV19, the J gene TRBJ1-1; D ambiguous. The CDR3 is 14 residues long. V gave up 1 base and J gave up 5 bases, with 11 bases separating them. Germline CDR1 is LNHDA and CDR2 is SQIVND (reference sequence). The CDR3 DNA sequence: TGTGCCAGTAGTATAGCTCGACGGGTTACTGAAGCTTTCTTT. Translated, it gives CASSIARRVTEAFF.

The gene calls are TRBV5-1 and TRBJ2-1, with 14 bases lining up with TRBD2. The CDR3 sequence is 16 residues long. The V gene's germline CDR1 is SGHRS and CDR2 YFSETQ. V lost 4 bases, J lost 5 bases, and 5 bases stayed unmatched. CDR3 protein: CASSPGTSGSNNEQFF. CDR3 nucleotide sequence: TGCGCCAGCAGCCCGGGGACTAGCGGGAGTAACAATGAGCAGTTCTTC.

The chain joins TRBV6-1 to TRBJ1-6, with no clear D. Germline CDR1 and CDR2: MNHNS and SASEGT. This CDR3 has 13 residues. V was trimmed by 2 bases and J by 8 bases, leaving 7 bases between them. CDR3 coding DNA: TGTGCCAGCAGTGAATCTCGGGATTCACCCCTCCACTTT. Its protein is CASSESRDSPLHF.

The V call is TRBV10-3, the J call TRBJ1-6, with D uncertain. The germline V gene encodes CDR1 ENHRY and CDR2 SYGVKD. V lost 7 bases, J lost 7 bases, and 11 bases lay in between. The CDR3 extends over 13 amino acids. The CDR3 DNA reads as TGTGCCATCACCGGCCAACTAAATTCACCCCTCCACTTT. Translation: CAITGQLNSPLHF.

The V and J genes are TRBV18 and TRBJ2-1, with 16 bases aligning to TRBD2. CDR3 length: 15 residues. V trimming: 4 bases; J trimming: 9 bases; junction bases outside the gene matches: 3. The germline V gene has CDR1 KGHSH and CDR2 LQKENI. CDR3 nucleotides: TGTGCCAGCTCACGGGGACTAGCGGGAGGGCTTGAGCAGTTCTTC. Its translation is CASSRGLAGGLEQFF.

DNA for the CDR3: TGTGCCAGCAGCGGAGACGGGGAGCTGTTTTTT. It codes for CASSGDGELFF. The V call is TRBV9, the J call TRBJ2-2; D unresolved. Germline V gene data show CDR1 as SGDLS and CDR2 as YYNGEE. The CDR3 totals 11 residues. Trimming left V 3 bases short and J 7 bases short, with 4 bases between.

V is TRBV7-9 and J is TRBJ2-5; perhaps TRBD2 as D (6 bases). Trimming took 4 bases from V and 4 from J, leaving 16 bases between them. From germline, CDR1 is SEHNR and CDR2 FQNEAQ (reference sequence). This CDR3 has 15 residues. DNA of the CDR3: TGTGCCAGCAGCTCTTGGGTGCAGGGAGGAGAGACCCAGTACTTC. It codes for CASSSWVQGGETQYF.

This clone was picked up one time. V gene TRBV2 combines with J gene TRBJ2-7; 11 nucleotides match TRBD2. CDR1 is SNHLY and CDR2 is FYNNEI in the germline V gene. V was pared by 4 bases and J by 1 base, with 3 bases of the junction left unmatched. There are 15 residues in the CDR3. DNA for the CDR3: TGTGCCAGCAGTGGGGCTAGCGGGAGGTCCTACGAGCAGTACTTC. Amino acids: CASSGASGRSYEQYF. Based on the CDR3 plus reference TRBV2 and TRBJ2-7, the full variable domain is EPEVTQTPSHQVTQMGQEVILRCVPISNHLYFYWYRQILGQKVEFLVSFYNNEISEKSEIFDDQFSVERPDGSNFTLKIRSTKLEDSAMYFCASSGASGRSYEQYFGPGTRLTVT.

The V and J genes are TRBV4-2 and TRBJ1-2; D not certain. The CDR3 is made up of 13 amino acids. CDR1 is LGHNA, CDR2 YNFKEQ, per germline. Between the trimmed V and J ends, which lost 0 bases and 6 bases, there was a span of 8 bases. The CDR3 bases are TGTGCCAGCAGCCAAGATTCCATAGATGGCTACACCTTC. Amino acids: CASSQDSIDGYTF.

This chain uses TRBV4-1 with TRBJ2-5; 11 bases are shared with TRBD2. The end of the DNA is better explained by TRBJ2-7, so the J call may be wrong. The CDR3 extends over 16 amino acids. CDR1 is MGHRA, CDR2 YSYEKL, per germline. CDR3 protein: CASSVSGTSGRNEQYF. The CDR3 DNA sequence: TGCGCCAGCAGCGTCTCCGGGACTAGCGGTAGGAACGAGCAGTACTTC.

This clone has more than one count but fewer than ten. The chain combines TRBV7-9 with TRBJ1-2, with D tentatively TRBD1 (6 bases). V was shortened by 7 bases and J by 0 bases, with 12 bases between the two germline ends. Germline V gene lookup returns CDR1 SEHNR and CDR2 FQNEAQ (reference sequence). The CDR3 loop spans 14 amino acids. DNA for the CDR3: TGTGCCAGCACTTCCAAGGGGGCTAACTATGGCTACACCTTC. It is translated as CASTSKGANYGYTF.